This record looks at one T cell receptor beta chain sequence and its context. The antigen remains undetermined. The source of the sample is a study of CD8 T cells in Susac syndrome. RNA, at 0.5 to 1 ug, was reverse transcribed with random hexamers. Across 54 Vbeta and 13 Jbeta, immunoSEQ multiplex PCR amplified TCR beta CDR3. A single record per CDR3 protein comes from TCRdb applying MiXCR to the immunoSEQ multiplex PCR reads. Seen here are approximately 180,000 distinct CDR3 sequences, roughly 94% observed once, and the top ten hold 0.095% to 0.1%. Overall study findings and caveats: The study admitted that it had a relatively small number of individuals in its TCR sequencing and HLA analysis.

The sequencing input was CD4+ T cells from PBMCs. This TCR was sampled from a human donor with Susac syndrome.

This CDR3 is CASSLRLAADTQYF. The CDR3 bases are TGTGCCAGCAGTTTGAGACTAGCGGCAGATACGCAGTATTTT. The chain joins TRBV28 to TRBJ2-3; 9 positions agree with TRBD2. This CDR3 comprises 14 residues. V shed 3 bases and J 4 bases; nucleotides not matched to a gene: 2. Per germline, CDR1 MDHEN and CDR2 SYDVKM.